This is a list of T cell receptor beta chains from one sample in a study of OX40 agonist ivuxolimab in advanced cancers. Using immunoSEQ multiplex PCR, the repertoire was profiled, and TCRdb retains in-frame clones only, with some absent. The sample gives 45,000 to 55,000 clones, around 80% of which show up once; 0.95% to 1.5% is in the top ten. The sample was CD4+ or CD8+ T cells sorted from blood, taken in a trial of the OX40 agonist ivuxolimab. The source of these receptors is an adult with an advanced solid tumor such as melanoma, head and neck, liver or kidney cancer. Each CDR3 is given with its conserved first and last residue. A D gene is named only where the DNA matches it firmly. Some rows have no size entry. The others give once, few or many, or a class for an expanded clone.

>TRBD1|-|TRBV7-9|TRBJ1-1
TGTGCCAGCAGCGGTATTGCAGGGGGTTCACGCCTTAACACTGAAGCTTTCTTT
CASSGIAGGSRLNTEAFF
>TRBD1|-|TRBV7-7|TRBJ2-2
TGTGCTAGCAGCCACGGGACAGGGAGGGGAACCGGGGAGCTGTTTTTT
CASSHGTGRGTGELFF
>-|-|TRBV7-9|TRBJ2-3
TGTGCCAGCAGCCCGTTGACGAGCACAGATACGCAGTATTTT
CASSPLTSTDTQYF
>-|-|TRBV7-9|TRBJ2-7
TGTGCCAGCAGCTACCCGGGACATCGATCCTACGAGCAGTACTTC
CASSYPGHRSYEQYF
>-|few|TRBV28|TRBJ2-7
TGTGCCAGCAGTCCCGACCGCGACTCCCGGCAGTACTTC
CASSPDRDSRQYF
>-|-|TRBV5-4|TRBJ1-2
TGTGCCAGCAGCTTGGCGGCCGCCTCCTACTATGGCTACACCTTC
CASSLAAASYYGYTF
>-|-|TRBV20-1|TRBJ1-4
TGCAGTGCCCCACGCGGGAAAAAACTGTTTTTT
CSAPRGKKLFF
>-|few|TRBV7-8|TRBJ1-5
TGTGCCAGCAGTTTCCAACAGGGAAATCAGCCCCAGCATTTT
CASSFQQGNQPQHF
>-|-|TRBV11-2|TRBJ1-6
TGTGCCAGCAGCTTTTCAGGGTCAGATTCACCCCTCCACTTT
CASSFSGSDSPLHF
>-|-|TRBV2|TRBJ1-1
TGTGCCAGCAGTGATCGGGGGAACACTGAAGCTTTCTTT
CASSDRGNTEAFF
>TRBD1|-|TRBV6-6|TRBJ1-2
TGTGCCAGCAGCCGACAGGGGGTTGTTGGCTACACCTTC
CASSRQGVVGYTF
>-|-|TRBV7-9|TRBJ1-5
TGTGCCAGCAGCTTAGCCCAGGGGAATCAGCCCCAGCATTTT
CASSLAQGNQPQHF
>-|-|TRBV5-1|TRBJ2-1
TGCGCCAGCAGCATAATTACGGGGAATGAGCAGTTCTTC
CASSIITGNEQFF
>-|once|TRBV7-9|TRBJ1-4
TGTGCCAGCAGCTTTACAGGCACAACTAATGAAAAACTGTTTTTT
CASSFTGTTNEKLFF